This is a list of T cell receptor beta chains from one sample in a study of cytomegalovirus exposure and HLA in healthy donors. TCRdb's table, derived via immunoSEQ multiplex PCR, lists solely in-frame clones and lacks some. The clone table shows about 160,000 clones, with the ten largest holding around 1.9%. Material: PBMCs. These receptors came from a man younger than 45 in good health and CMV-seronegative. CDR3s include the opening cysteine and the closing phenylalanine or tryptophan. Fields, in order: V gene, J gene, D gene, CDR3 DNA, CDR3 protein. D genes are given only for firm matches.

>TRBV11-2|TRBJ2-7|.
TGTGCCAGCAGCTTAGTTGCAGGCGGGCGGGTGGGGTTCTACGAGCAGTACTTC
CASSLVAGGRVGFYEQYF
>TRBV9|TRBJ2-5|TRBD1
TGTGCCAGCAGCGTATACGGACAGGGGGATGAGACCCAGTACTTC
CASSVYGQGDETQYF
>TRBV5-1|TRBJ2-4|TRBD2
TGCGCCAGCAGCTTGTATTCTAGCGGGAGACTCGGAAACATTCAGTACTTC
CASSLYSSGRLGNIQYF
>TRBV5-1|TRBJ2-3|TRBD2
TGCGCCAGCAGCTTGGCCGGACTAGCGGGGCTCACAGATACGCAGTATTTT
CASSLAGLAGLTDTQYF
>TRBV13|TRBJ2-3|TRBD2
TGTGCCAGCAGCTACCTCGGGACTAGCGGGCTTGCAGATACGCAGTATTTT
CASSYLGTSGLADTQYF
>TRBV28|TRBJ2-7|TRBD2
TGTGCCAGCAGTTTATATACTAGCGGATCATACGAGCAGTACTTC
CASSLYTSGSYEQYF
>TRBV6-5|TRBJ2-7|.
TGTGCCAGCAGTTACTCTACAGTTGGCGAGCAGTACTTC
CASSYSTVGEQYF
>TRBV5-1|TRBJ2-7|TRBD1
TGCGCCAGCAGCTTGGACAGGGGGGAACTTCGCGAGCAGTACTTC
CASSLDRGELREQYF
>TRBV6-5|TRBJ1-3|.
TGTGCCACCCGGGTCCAGAGCACTGGAAACACCATATATTTT
CATRVQSTGNTIYF
>TRBV18|TRBJ2-5|TRBD1
TGTGCCAGCTCACCAAGGACAGGGATTCAAGAGACCCAGTACTTC
CASSPRTGIQETQYF
>TRBV4-3|TRBJ1-1|.
TGCGCCAGCAGCCCCAGGGGAAGGAAGTCTGAAGCTTTCTTT
CASSPRGRKSEAFF
>TRBV6-5|TRBJ1-2|TRBD1
TGTGCCAGCAGTCGTCCCCCCGGGACAGGGAACGTCTACACCTTC
CASSRPPGTGNVYTF
>TRBV6-1|TRBJ1-2|.
TGTGCCAGCAGTGAAGCGGTCCCCCGGGGTGGGTATGGCTACACCTTC
CASSEAVPRGGYGYTF
>TRBV27|TRBJ2-7|TRBD1
TGTGCCAGCAGTCCCGGGACAGGGAGTTACCACGAGCAGTACTTC
CASSPGTGSYHEQYF
>TRBV28|TRBJ1-3|TRBD1
TGTGCCAGCAGTCGGGGACAGACCAGAAACACCATATATTTT
CASSRGQTRNTIYF
>TRBV27|TRBJ2-2|TRBD1
TGTGCCAGCCGAGGGTGGGCGGGACAGGGTCGCACCGGGGAGCTGTTTTTT
CASRGWAGQGRTGELFF
>TRBV6-1|TRBJ1-2|TRBD1
TGTGCCAGCAGTACACAGGGGAGTGGATATGGCTACACCTTC
CASSTQGSGYGYTF
>TRBV6-5|TRBJ2-1|TRBD2
TGTGCCAGCACCAGGACTAGCGGGAGAGACGATGAGCAGTTCTTC
CASTRTSGRDDEQFF
>TRBV19|TRBJ2-5|.
TGTGCCAGAGTAGTGATCATTATAAAGACCCAGTACTTC
CARVVIIIKTQYF
>TRBV5-1|TRBJ2-3|TRBD1
TGCGCCAGCAGCATACTGACAGGGGGGGGAGATACGCAGTATTTT
CASSILTGGGDTQYF
>TRBV19|TRBJ2-7|.
TGTGCCAGTAGTATTCGTGAGCGGGCGGGCTACGAGCAGTACTTC
CASSIRERAGYEQYF
>TRBV19|TRBJ2-3|TRBD2
TGTGCCAGTAGTTCCTTAGCGGGAGAAGATACGCAGTATTTT
CASSSLAGEDTQYF
>TRBV30|TRBJ2-2|TRBD2
TGTGCCTGGACTAGCGGAAACACCGGGGAGCTGTTTTTT
CAWTSGNTGELFF
>TRBV6-1|TRBJ2-7|.
TGTGCCAGCAGTGAAGTCAGGGTGGACGAGCAGTACTTC
CASSEVRVDEQYF
>TRBV5-1|TRBJ2-7|.
TGCGCCAGCAGCTTGGAAAGGCCAGGAGGGGTTTCCGAGCAGTACTTC
CASSLERPGGVSEQYF
>TRBV7-9|TRBJ1-1|TRBD1
TGTGCCAGCAGCTTTCTCAGGGACAGGGGCAACACTGAAGCTTTCTTT
CASSFLRDRGNTEAFF